This T cell receptor beta chain was identified during a study of CD8+CD57+ T cells in acquired aplastic anemia. Turning to the study itself: The average for DNA from sorted CD4+ and CD8+ cells was 3.2 ug. Mean read depth for CD4+ cells from healthy donors was 10 million to 13 million. Notes on the study in general: Levels of CD8+ Simpson's diversity were not significantly distinct in patients versus controls. The number of CD8+ CDR3 sequences shared by patients and controls was around 30.

About this clonotype itself: Its antigen is not identified.

CDR1 is SGHVS and CDR2 is FNYEAQ in the germline V gene. This CDR3 spans 17 amino acids. Trimming took off 5 bases at V and 0 bases at J, with 17 bases between the two ends. Genomic DNA provided the template from which TCR beta VDJ and CDR3 profiles were obtained. A single record per CDR3 protein comes from TCRdb applying MiXCR to the reads. The repertoire has about 190,000 distinct CDR3 sequences, approximately 49% of them found once; the top ten carry roughly 15%. The chain joins TRBV7-6 to TRBJ2-1; weak D call: TRBD1 (5 bases). This receptor was obtained from a human donor in good health, serving as a control. The specimen was sorted CD4+, CD8+, or CD8+CD57+ T cells (not recorded which) from PBMCs. As DNA, the CDR3 is TGTGCCAGCAGCCCACAAAACAGGTTAAGCTCCTACAATGAGCAGTTCTTC. Its translation: CASSPQNRLSSYNEQFF. Filled out from reference TRBV7-6 and TRBJ2-1, the complete variable domain reads GAGVSQSPRYKVTKRGQDVALRCDPISGHVSLYWYRQALGQGPEFLTYFNYEAQQDKSGLPNDRFSAERPEGSISTLTIQRTEQRDSAMYRCASSPQNRLSSYNEQFFGPGTRLTVL.